This T cell receptor beta chain stems from a study of molecular identifiers for immune sequencing clone quantification. With RNA at 10%, 30% or 50%, naive CD8 libraries came from approximately 22,000 to 940,000 sorted cells. The authors built bulk TCR libraries by previously described methods with listed TCR primers. A single record per CDR3 protein comes from TCRdb applying MiXCR to the PCR reads. The profile shows more than 450,000 distinct CDR3 sequences, less than 30% of them singletons. The V end was cut by 5 bases, the J end by 2 bases, with 15 bases between. The CDR3 consists of 16 residues. CDR1 is SEHNR and CDR2 is FQNEAQ in the germline V gene (reference sequence). As to this clonotype: What it binds is unknown.

Study-wide results and caveats: Spiked Jurkat TCR RNA equivalent to one cell was reportedly detectable in 800,000 to 1,000,000 naive cells. Among effectors, clones above 20 RNA copies held over 98% of molecules; among naive cells, under 1%.

J is TRBJ2-2 and V is TRBV7-9; a possible D gene is TRBD2 (6 bases). Material for sequencing was naive CD8+ T cells from blood, with Jurkat cell RNA spiked in. Subset specified: FACS-sorted CD8+CD4-CCR7+CD45RA+ naive T cells. The sequence was obtained from a human donor in good health. Some libraries in this study had Jurkat cell RNA spiked in. CDR3 residues: CASSPRPGLNTGELFF. CDR3 in DNA: TGTGCCAGCAGCCCCCGGCCGGGACTTAACACCGGGGAGCTGTTTTTT. The whole variable domain, filled in from reference TRBV7-9 and TRBJ2-2, reads DTGVSQNPRHKITKRGQNVTFRCDPISEHNRLYWYRQTLGQGPEFLTYFQNEAQLEKSRLLSDRFSAERPKGSFSTLEIQRTEQGDSAMYLCASSPRPGLNTGELFFGEGSRLTVL.